This TCR beta chain was identified during a study of cytomegalovirus exposure and HLA in healthy donors. Study-wide results and limits: The classifier reportedly diagnosed cytomegalovirus status with high specificity and sensitivity.

As to this clone: Its matching antigen is unknown.

CDR1 and CDR2 (germline): SGHDT, YYEEEE. The CDR3 extends over 11 amino acids. Trimming took off 2 bases at V and 11 bases at J, with 10 bases between the two ends. PCR amplification relied on 60 Vbeta primers (plus 13 Jbeta primers). Only in-frame clones appear in the TCRdb table, and some are missing; sequencing was by immunoSEQ multiplex PCR. The table lists fewer than 75,000 clones, with about a sixth in the top ten. V and J are TRBV5-6 and TRBJ1-1, with a possible D match to TRBD1 (5 bases). Sequenced: PBMCs. This TCR was sampled from a boy younger than 18 in good health and CMV-seronegative. The CDR3 DNA reads TGTGCCAGCAGCTTTAGGGGTGAGGCTTTCTTT. Residues: CASSFRGEAFF.